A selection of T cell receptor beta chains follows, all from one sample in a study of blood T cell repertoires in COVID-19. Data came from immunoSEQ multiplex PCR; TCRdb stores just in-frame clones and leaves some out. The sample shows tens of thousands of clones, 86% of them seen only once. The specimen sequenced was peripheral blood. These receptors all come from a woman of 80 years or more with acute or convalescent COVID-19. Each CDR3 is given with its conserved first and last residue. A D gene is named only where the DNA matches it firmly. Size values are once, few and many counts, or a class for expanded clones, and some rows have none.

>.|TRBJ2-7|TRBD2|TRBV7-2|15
TGTGCCAGCAGCTTATATGCGGGGGGTCTCTACGAGCAGTACTTC
CASSLYAGGLYEQYF
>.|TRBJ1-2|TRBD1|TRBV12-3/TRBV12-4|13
TGTGCCAGCAGACATGGGACAGCCGGAGGCTACACCTTC
CASRHGTAGGYTF
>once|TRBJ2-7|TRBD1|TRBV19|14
TGTGCCAGTAGTGTCAGGGGGAGTACGGGCGAGCAGTACTTC
CASSVRGSTGEQYF
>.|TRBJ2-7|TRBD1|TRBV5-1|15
TGCGCCAGCAGCGCCCACCGGACAGGGTTCAACGAGCAGTACTTC
CASSAHRTGFNEQYF
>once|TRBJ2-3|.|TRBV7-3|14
TGTGCCAGCAGCTTAACGCCAGGGGCCCAGACGCAGTATTTT
CASSLTPGAQTQYF
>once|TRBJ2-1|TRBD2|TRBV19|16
TGTGCCAGTAGTATCCCCCGACTAGCGGGGGACAATGAGCAGTTCTTC
CASSIPRLAGDNEQFF
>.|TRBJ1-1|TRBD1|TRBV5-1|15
TGCGCCAGCAGCTTGGAGGCAGGGGGCTATACTGAAGCTTTCTTT
CASSLEAGGYTEAFF
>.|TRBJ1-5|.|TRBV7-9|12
TGTGCCAGCAGCTTTAGGGGACAGCCCCAGCATTTT
CASSFRGQPQHF
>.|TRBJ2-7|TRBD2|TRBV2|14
TGTGCCAGCAGTGACTGGACTAGCTCCTACGAGCAGTACTTC
CASSDWTSSYEQYF
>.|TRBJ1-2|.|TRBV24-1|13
TGTGCCACCAGTGATTTCTCCGGGTATGGCTACACCTTC
CATSDFSGYGYTF
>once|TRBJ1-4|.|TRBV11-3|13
TGTGCCAGCAGCTTTAGGGGGAAGGAAAAACTGTTTTTT
CASSFRGKEKLFF
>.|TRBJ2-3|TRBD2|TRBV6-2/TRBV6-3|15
TGTGCCAGCAGCCCCCACACTAGCGGGGGGGGTACGCAGTATTTT
CASSPHTSGGGTQYF
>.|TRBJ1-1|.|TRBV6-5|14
TGTGCCAGCAGGTCCGACAGACTGAACACTGAAGCTTTCTTT
CASRSDRLNTEAFF
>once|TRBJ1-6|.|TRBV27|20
TGTGCCAGCAGTTTCCTCTCGACAGGATATATATTCTCCTATAATTCACCCCTCCACTTT
CASSFLSTGYIFSYNSPLHF
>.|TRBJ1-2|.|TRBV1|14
TGCACCAGCAGCCAAGTTCGGGGAAACTATGGCTACACCTTC
CTSSQVRGNYGYTF
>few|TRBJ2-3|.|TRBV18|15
TGTGCCAGCTCACCACCGGAGGGGGCTACAGATACGCAGTATTTT
CASSPPEGATDTQYF
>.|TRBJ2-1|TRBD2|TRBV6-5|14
TGTGCCAGCACCGCGGGGGGGGTAGGTGATGAGCAGTTCTTC
CASTAGGVGDEQFF
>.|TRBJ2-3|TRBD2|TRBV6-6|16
TGTGCCAGCAGTTACTCAACTAGCGGGGGTCCAGATACGCAGTATTTT
CASSYSTSGGPDTQYF
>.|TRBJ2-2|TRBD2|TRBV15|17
TGTGCCACCAGCAGAAAACTAGCGGGGGTTGCCACCGGGGAGCTGTTTTTT
CATSRKLAGVATGELFF
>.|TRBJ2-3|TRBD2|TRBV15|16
TGTGCCACCAGCAGAGCGGGGGGGCGGCGCTCCGATACGCAGTATTTT
CATSRAGGRRSDTQYF
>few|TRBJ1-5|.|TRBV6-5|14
TGTGCCAGCAGCGCACAGGGCCGGGATCAGCCCCAGCATTTT
CASSAQGRDQPQHF
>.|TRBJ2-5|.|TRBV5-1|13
TGCGCCAGCAGCTTGTACATTCAAGAGACCCAGTACTTC
CASSLYIQETQYF
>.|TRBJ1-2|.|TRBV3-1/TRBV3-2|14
TGTGCCAGCAGCCAAACTTCGGGGGGTTATGGCTACACCTTC
CASSQTSGGYGYTF
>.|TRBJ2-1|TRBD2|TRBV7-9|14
TGTGCCAGCAGGTGGGGACTAAACAACAATGAGCAGTTCTTC
CASRWGLNNNEQFF
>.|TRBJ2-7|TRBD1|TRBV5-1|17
TGCGCCAGCAGCTCCTCCGATAAATGGACAGGCGCCTACGAGCAGTACTTC
CASSSSDKWTGAYEQYF
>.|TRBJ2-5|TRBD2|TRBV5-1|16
TGCGCCAGCAGCTACCCCGGGACTAGCGGCCAAGAGACCCAGTACTTC
CASSYPGTSGQETQYF
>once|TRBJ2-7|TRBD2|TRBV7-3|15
TGTGCCAGCAGCTTAAGGCCTAGCGGGGTCTACGAGCAGTACTTC
CASSLRPSGVYEQYF
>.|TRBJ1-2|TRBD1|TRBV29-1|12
TGCAGCGTTGGGACAGGGGGCTATGGCTACACCTTC
CSVGTGGYGYTF
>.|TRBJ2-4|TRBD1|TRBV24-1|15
TGTGCCACCAGTGATGGACAGGGCAGGGGGAACATTCAGTACTTC
CATSDGQGRGNIQYF
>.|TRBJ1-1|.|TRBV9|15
TGTGCCAGCAGCGTAGGCGGGGGGCCCTACACTGAAGCTTTCTTT
CASSVGGGPYTEAFF
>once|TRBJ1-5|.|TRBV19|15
TGTGCCAGTAGTACCCCCGGACTCTTAAATCAGCCCCAGCATTTT
CASSTPGLLNQPQHF
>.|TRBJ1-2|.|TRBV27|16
TGTGCCAGCAGCAAGAGGGGCTCAGGGGCGCTTTATGGCTACACCTTC
CASSKRGSGALYGYTF
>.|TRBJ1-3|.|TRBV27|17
TGTGCCAGCAGTCCCACGACAGAGTTAAACTCTGGAAACACCATATATTTT
CASSPTTELNSGNTIYF
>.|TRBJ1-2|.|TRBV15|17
TGTGCCACCAGCAGAGATTGGGAAACAGGGAAACGCTATGGCTACACCTTC
CATSRDWETGKRYGYTF
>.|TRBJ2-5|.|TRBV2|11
TGTGCCAGCAGTGAAATACGGACTCCGCACTTC
CASSEIRTPHF
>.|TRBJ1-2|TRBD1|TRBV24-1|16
TGTGCCACCAGTGACTCGGGACAGGGGATGAACTATGGCTACACCTTC
CATSDSGQGMNYGYTF
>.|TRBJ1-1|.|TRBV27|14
TGTGCCAGCAGTTTATCGGAGGTTAACACTGAAGCTTTCTTT
CASSLSEVNTEAFF
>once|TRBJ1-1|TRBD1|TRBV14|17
TGTGCCAGCAGCTTACCGGGACAGGGGGCGCGGGGCACTGAAGCTTTCTTT
CASSLPGQGARGTEAFF
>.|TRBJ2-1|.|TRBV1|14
TGCACCAGCAGCCCTACTAGCGGGGGTTATGAGCAGTTCTTC
CTSSPTSGGYEQFF
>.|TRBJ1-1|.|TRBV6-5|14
TGTGCCAGCAACCCGACAGGAGGGAACACTGAAGCTTTCTTT
CASNPTGGNTEAFF
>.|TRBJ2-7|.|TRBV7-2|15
TGTGCCAGCAGCCCAGTGGGGCCTAGCTCCTACGAGCAGTACTTC
CASSPVGPSSYEQYF
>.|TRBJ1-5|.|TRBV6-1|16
TGTGCCAGCAGTGGGGGAGGGGGAAACTTCAATCAGCCCCAGCATTTT
CASSGGGGNFNQPQHF
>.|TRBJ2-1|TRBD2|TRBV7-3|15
TGTGCCAGCAGCTCACCGGGACTAGGGGTTCATGAGCAGTTCTTC
CASSSPGLGVHEQFF
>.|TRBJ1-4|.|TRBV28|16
TGTGCCAGCAGTTTAGCGGGGGCTTCAACTAATGAAAAACTGTTTTTT
CASSLAGASTNEKLFF
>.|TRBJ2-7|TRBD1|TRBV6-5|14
TGTGCCAGCCTGGGACAGGGTATCGCCTACGAGCAGTACTTC
CASLGQGIAYEQYF
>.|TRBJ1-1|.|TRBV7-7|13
TGTGCTAGCAGCTTAGCACAGGGCACTGAAGCTTTCTTT
CASSLAQGTEAFF
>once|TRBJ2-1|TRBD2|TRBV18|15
TGTGCCAGCTCACCAATGCTAGCGGGGTACAATGAGCAGTTCTTC
CASSPMLAGYNEQFF
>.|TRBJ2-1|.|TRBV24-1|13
TGTGCCACGGGGCACGGAAACTACAATGAGCAGTTCTTC
CATGHGNYNEQFF
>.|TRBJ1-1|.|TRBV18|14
TGTGCCAGCTCATGGGGGCCTGGGAGCACTGAAGCTTTCTTT
CASSWGPGSTEAFF
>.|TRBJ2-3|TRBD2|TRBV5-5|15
TGTGCCAGCAGAGGGCGGGGGGTCTTTACAGATACGCAGTATTTT
CASRGRGVFTDTQYF
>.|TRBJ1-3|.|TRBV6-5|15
TGTGCCAGCAGTTACAGGGGCAACTCTGGAAACACCATATATTTT
CASSYRGNSGNTIYF
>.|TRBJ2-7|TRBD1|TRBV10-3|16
TGTGCCATCAGTGAGCGCCGTGAGGGGGCGAGGAACGAGCAGTACTTC
CAISERREGARNEQYF